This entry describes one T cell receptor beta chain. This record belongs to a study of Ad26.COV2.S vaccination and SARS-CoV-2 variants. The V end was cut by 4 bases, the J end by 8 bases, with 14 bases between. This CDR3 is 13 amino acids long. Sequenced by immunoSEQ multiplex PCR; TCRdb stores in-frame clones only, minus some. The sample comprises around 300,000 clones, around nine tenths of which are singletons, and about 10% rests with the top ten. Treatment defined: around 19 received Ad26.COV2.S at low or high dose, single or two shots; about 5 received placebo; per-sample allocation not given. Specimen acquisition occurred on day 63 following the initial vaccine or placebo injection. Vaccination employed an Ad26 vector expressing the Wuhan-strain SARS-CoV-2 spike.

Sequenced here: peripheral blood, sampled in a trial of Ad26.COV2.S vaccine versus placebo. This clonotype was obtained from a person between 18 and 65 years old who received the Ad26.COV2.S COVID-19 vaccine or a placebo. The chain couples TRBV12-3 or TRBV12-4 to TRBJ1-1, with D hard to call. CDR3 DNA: TGTGCCAGCAGTTCGTTACAGACTCAAGAAGCTTTCTTT. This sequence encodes CASSSLQTQEAFF.